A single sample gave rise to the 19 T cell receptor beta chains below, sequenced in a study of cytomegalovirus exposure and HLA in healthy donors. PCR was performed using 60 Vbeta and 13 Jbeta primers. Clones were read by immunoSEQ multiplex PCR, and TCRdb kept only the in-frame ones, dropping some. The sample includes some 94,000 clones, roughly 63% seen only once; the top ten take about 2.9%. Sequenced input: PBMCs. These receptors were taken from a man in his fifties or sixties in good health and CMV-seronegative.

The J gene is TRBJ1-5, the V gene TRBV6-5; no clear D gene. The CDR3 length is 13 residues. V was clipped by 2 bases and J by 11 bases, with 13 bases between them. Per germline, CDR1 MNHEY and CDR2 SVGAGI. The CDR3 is CASSYDPSTAQHF. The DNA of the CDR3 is TGTGCCAGCAGTTACGATCCAAGTACGGCCCAGCATTTT.

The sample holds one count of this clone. CDR3 DNA sequence: TGTGCCAGCAGTTTTCGACAGACTGGACGCACAGATACGCAGTATTTT. It translates to CASSFRQTGRTDTQYF. This rearrangement joins TRBV28 to TRBJ2-3; a possible D gene is TRBD1 (5 bases). CDR3 length: 16 amino acids. The germline V and J ends were trimmed by 3 bases and 1 base, with 14 bases remaining between them. Germline V gives CDR1 MDHEN, CDR2 SYDVKM.

The CDR3 DNA sequence: TGCGCCAGCAGCCAGGCCTTCAGGGTAGGTGAGCCCCAGCATTTT. It specifies CASSQAFRVGEPQHF. The V and J genes are TRBV4-1 and TRBJ1-5; maybe TRBD1 (5 bases). The V gene lost 3 bases and the J gene lost 8 bases, with 17 bases spanning the gap. Germline CDR1 and CDR2: MGHRA and YSYEKL. The CDR3 runs 15 residues.

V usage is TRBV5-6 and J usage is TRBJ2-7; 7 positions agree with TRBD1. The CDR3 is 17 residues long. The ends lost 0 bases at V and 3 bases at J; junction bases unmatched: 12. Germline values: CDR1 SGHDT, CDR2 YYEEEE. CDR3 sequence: CASSLAPAGTVFYEQYF. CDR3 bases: TGTGCCAGCAGCTTGGCCCCCGCCGGGACAGTATTCTACGAGCAGTACTTC.

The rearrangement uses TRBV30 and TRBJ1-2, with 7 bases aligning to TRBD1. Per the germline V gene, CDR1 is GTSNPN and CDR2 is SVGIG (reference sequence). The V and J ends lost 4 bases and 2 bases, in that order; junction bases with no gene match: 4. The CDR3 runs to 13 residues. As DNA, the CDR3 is TGTGCCTGGAAAGCGGACAGGAACTATGGCTACACCTTC. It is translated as CAWKADRNYGYTF.

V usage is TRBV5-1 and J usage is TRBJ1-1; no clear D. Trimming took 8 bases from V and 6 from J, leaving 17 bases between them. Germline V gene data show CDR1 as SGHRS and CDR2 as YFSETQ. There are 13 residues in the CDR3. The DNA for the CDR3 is TGCGCCAGGGCAGCTAGTCGCGGAGCTGAAGCTTTCTTT. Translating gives CARAASRGAEAFF. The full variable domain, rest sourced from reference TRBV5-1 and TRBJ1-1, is KAGVTQTPRYLIKTRGQQVTLSCSPISGHRSVSWYQQTPGQGLQFLFEYFSETQRNKGNFPGRFSGRQFSNSRSEMNVSTLELGDSALYLCARAASRGAEAFFGQGTRLTVV.

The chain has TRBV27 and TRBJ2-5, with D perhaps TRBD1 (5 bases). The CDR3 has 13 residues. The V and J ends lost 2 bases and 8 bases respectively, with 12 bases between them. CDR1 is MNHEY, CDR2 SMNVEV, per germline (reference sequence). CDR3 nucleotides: TGTGCCAGCAGTTTACAGGGCTACAATACCCAGTACTTC. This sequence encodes CASSLQGYNTQYF.

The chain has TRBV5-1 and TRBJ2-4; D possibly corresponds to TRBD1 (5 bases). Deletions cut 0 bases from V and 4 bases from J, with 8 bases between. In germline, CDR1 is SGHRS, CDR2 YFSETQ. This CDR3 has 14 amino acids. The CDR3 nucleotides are TGCGCCAGCAGCTTGGCCACAGGAAAAAACATTCAGTACTTC. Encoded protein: CASSLATGKNIQYF.

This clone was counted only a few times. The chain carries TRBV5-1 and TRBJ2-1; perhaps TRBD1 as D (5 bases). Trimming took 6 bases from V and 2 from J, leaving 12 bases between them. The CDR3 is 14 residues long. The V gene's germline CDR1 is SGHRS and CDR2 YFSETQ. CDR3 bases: TGCGCCAGCAAAGGCAGGGTAACCTACAATGAGCAGTTCTTC. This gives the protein CASKGRVTYNEQFF.

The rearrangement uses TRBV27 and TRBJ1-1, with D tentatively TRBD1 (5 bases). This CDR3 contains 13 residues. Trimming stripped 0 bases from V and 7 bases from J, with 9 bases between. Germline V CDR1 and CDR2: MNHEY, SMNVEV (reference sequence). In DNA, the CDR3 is TGTGCCAGCAGTTTATCGGGTCAGGGTGAAGCTTTCTTT. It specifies CASSLSGQGEAFF.

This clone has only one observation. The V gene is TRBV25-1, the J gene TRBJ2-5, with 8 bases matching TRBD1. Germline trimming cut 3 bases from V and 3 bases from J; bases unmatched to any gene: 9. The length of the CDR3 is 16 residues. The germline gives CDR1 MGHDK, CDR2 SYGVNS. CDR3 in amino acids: CASSDLGTGPKETQYF. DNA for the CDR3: TGTGCCAGCAGTGATTTGGGGACAGGACCTAAAGAGACCCAGTACTTC.

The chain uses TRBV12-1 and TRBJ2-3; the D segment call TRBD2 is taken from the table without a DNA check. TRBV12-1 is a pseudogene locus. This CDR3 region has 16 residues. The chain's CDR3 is CASSLGGPRSLDTQYF. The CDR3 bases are TGTGCCAGCAGCTTGGGGGGGCCGAGGAGCTTGGATACGCAGTATTTT.

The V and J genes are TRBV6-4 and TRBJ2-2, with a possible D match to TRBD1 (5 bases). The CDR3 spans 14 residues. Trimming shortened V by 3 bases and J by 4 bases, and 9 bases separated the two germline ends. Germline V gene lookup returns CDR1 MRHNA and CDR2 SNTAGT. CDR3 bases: TGTGCCAGCAGTGAGCAGGGTGGCACCGGGGAGCTGTTTTTT. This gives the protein CASSEQGGTGELFF.

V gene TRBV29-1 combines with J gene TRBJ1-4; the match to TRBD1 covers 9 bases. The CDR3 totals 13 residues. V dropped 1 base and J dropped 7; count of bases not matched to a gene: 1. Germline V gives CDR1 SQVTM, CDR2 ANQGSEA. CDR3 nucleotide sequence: TGCAGCGTTGAAGGGACAGGGGTTGAAAAACTGTTTTTT. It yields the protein CSVEGTGVEKLFF.

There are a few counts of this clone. DNA for the CDR3: TGCGCCAGCAGCTTGGGAATTCCCTATAGACAGGGGAATAAAGAGACCCAGTACTTC. It yields the protein CASSLGIPYRQGNKETQYF. The V gene is TRBV5-1, the J gene TRBJ2-5; 8 nucleotides align to TRBD1. Germline V lookup: CDR1 SGHRS, CDR2 YFSETQ. The CDR3 loop spans 19 amino acids. Losses at the gene ends were 0 bases for V and 3 bases for J; bases not matched to a gene: 16.

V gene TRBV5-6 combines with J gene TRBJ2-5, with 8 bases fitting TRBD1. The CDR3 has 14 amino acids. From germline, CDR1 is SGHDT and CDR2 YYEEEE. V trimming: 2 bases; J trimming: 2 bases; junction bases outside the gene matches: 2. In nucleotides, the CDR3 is TGTGCCAGCAGCTTCGGGACAGGTCAAGAGACCCAGTACTTC. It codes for CASSFGTGQETQYF.

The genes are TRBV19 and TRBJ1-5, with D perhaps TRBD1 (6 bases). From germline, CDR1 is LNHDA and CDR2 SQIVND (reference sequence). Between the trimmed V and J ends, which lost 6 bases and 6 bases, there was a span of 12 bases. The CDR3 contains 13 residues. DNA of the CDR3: TGTGCCAGTAGGTACAGGGAAGGTCAGCCCCAGCATTTT. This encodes CASRYREGQPQHF.

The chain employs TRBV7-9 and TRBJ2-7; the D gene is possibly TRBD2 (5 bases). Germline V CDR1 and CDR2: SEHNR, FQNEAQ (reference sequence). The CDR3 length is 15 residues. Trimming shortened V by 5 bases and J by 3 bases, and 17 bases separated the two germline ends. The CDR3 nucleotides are TGTGCCAGCAGCGAACGGGAAGCCTTGCGCTACGAGCAGTACGTC. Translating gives CASSEREALRYEQYV.

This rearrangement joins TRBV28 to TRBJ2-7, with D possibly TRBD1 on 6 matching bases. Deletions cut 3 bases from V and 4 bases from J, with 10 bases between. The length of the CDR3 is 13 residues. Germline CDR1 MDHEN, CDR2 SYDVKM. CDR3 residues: CASSLIGTYEQYF. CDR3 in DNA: TGTGCCAGCAGTTTGATAGGGACATACGAGCAGTACTTC.